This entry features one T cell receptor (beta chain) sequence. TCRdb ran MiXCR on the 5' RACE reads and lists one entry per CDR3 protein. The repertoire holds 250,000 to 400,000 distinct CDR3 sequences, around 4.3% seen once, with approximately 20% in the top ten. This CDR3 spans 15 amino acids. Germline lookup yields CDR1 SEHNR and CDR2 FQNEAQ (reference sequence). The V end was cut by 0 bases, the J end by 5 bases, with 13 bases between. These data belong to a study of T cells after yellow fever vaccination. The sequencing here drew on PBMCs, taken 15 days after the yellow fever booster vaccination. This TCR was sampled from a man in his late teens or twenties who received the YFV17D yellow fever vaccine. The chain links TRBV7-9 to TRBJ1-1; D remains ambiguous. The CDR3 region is CASSLARRGSTEAFF. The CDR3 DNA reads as TGTGCCAGCAGCTTAGCAAGGCGAGGGAGTACTGAAGCTTTCTTT.